A selection of T cell receptor beta chains follows, all from one sample in a study of T cell repertoires in cytomegalovirus infection. TCRdb reanalysed the reads using MiXCR and keeps one entry per CDR3 protein. The sample contains just under 550,000 distinct CDR3 sequences, around 27% of which appear only once. Source material: PBMCs. These receptor sequences come from a human donor in good health (CMV status not recorded). Some clones in this sample may be carry-over from other donors' samples. The CDR3 runs from the conserved cysteine through the conserved F or W. Each record gives: D gene, clone size, V gene, J gene, CDR3 DNA, CDR3 protein. The D gene is left open where the match is weak. Part of the rows lack a size; the others show once, few, many or a class for expanded clones.

>TRBD2|.|TRBV7-2|TRBJ2-5
TGTGCCAGCACCCCAACGGGTAGCGGGGAGACCCAGTACTTC
CASTPTGSGETQYF
>.|few|TRBV25-1|TRBJ1-1
TGTGCCAGCATTTCAGGATTCACTGAAGCTTTCTTT
CASISGFTEAFF
>TRBD2|.|TRBV28|TRBJ2-1
TGTGCCAGCAGTTTATACCGGGAGGGCCTCAACGAGCAGTTCTTC
CASSLYREGLNEQFF
>.|.|TRBV12-3/TRBV12-4|TRBJ1-3
TGTGCCAGCAGTTTCTTAGGTTGGGACGCCATCGGCTCTGGAAACACCATATATTTT
CASSFLGWDAIGSGNTIYF
>.|few|TRBV7-2|TRBJ2-5
TGTGCCAGCAGCTTTGGGACTTTAGAGACCCAGTACTTC
CASSFGTLETQYF
>.|.|TRBV18|TRBJ1-5
TGTGCCAGCTCGCCAAACGGGGGGCCTTATCAGCCCCAGCATTTT
CASSPNGGPYQPQHF
>TRBD1|few|TRBV7-9|TRBJ1-3
TGTGCCAGCAGCTGGGACAGGGGGCCATCCTCTGGAAACACCATATATTTT
CASSWDRGPSSGNTIYF
>.|.|TRBV27|TRBJ2-1
TGTGCCAGCATCCGGGGGAATGAGCAGTTCTTC
CASIRGNEQFF
>.|few|TRBV19|TRBJ2-3
TGTGCCAGTAGTGGACCGGACAGCTACCATACGCAGTATTTT
CASSGPDSYHTQYF
>.|many|TRBV7-2|TRBJ1-6
TGTGCCAGCAGCTTGAGCTCCTATAATTCACCCCTCCACTTT
CASSLSSYNSPLHF
>.|many|TRBV7-2|TRBJ2-7
TGTGCCAGCAGCTTAGCCGGAGCGGAGGGGTACGAGCAGTACTTC
CASSLAGAEGYEQYF
>.|.|TRBV29-1|TRBJ2-5
TGCAGCGTTGAATGGCGGGGAGGATACCAAGAGACCCAGTACTTC
CSVEWRGGYQETQYF
>TRBD1|.|TRBV19|TRBJ1-2
TGTGCCAGTAGTATGGGACAGTGGGACTATGGCTACACCTTC
CASSMGQWDYGYTF
>.|few|TRBV7-9|TRBJ2-1
TGTGCCAGCAGCTTAGCGTTGAGGACTATTCCAATGGAGCAGTTCTTC
CASSLALRTIPMEQFF
>.|few|TRBV7-2|TRBJ2-5
TGTGCCAGCAGCTTGGTTCCGACAGGCGTCCAAGAGACCCAGTACTTC
CASSLVPTGVQETQYF
>.|.|TRBV11-2|TRBJ2-6
TGTGCCAGCAGCTTACGGGGGAGCTCTGGGGCCAACGTCCTGACTTTC
CASSLRGSSGANVLTF
>.|few|TRBV4-1|TRBJ1-1
TGTGCCAGCAGCCAAGCGGGACACCCGAACACTGAAGCTTTCTTT
CASSQAGHPNTEAFF
>.|.|TRBV5-1|TRBJ2-1
TGCGCCAGCAGCCAATTTTTGGGACGCGTGACCTACAATGAGCAGTTCTTC
CASSQFLGRVTYNEQFF
>.|once|TRBV18|TRBJ2-1
TGTGCCAGCTCACCCAGGGAACTCAACAATGAGCAGTTCTTC
CASSPRELNNEQFF
>.|.|TRBV6-5|TRBJ2-2
TGTGCCAGCAGTTACGTCGACAGGATGGATAGCGGGGAGCTGTTTTTT
CASSYVDRMDSGELFF